This T cell receptor beta chain was retrieved from a study of shared clonotypes between healthy human individuals. TCRdb keeps only in-frame clones here, not all; method: immunoSEQ multiplex PCR. The sample holds nearly 600,000 clones, roughly 96% seen once. Overall study findings and caveats: Shared clonotypes across all four donors exceeded non-shared ones in generation probability.

This clone was seen only once. The antigen remains undetermined. Naive CD8 isolation took CD45RO-negative cells positively selected for CCR7 and excluded terminally differentiated effector memory CD45RA+ cells. The CDR3 totals 11 residues. V lost 7 bases, J lost 4 bases, and 4 bases lay in between. CDR1 is LNHDA, CDR2 SQIVND, per germline (reference sequence). Material for sequencing was naive CD8+ T cells sorted from blood. The clonotype originates from a woman aged 25-40 years in good health. The chain employs TRBV19 and TRBJ2-2; no reliable D call. DNA for the CDR3: TGTGCCAGTACCTCCACCGGGGAGCTGTTTTTT. This encodes CASTSTGELFF.